The rows below give T cell receptor beta chains drawn from one sample of a study of technical replicates of blood from a few donors. Assay used: immunoSEQ multiplex PCR; TCRdb lists only in-frame clones, some missing. This table holds about 69,000 clones, 80% to 90% found once. The sample comprised PBMCs. These receptors all stem from a human donor in good health. Some clones in this sample may be carry-over from other donors' samples. CDR3s include the opening cysteine and the closing phenylalanine or tryptophan. The D gene is left open where the match is weak. A clone size is listed for some rows: how often the clone was seen (once, few, many), or a class if it is expanded.

j_call	clone_size	d_call	v_call	cdr3_nt	cdr3_aa
TRBJ2-1	-	TRBD1	TRBV15	TGTGCCACCAGCAGAGATGGGACAGGGCTCGACCTTAGCTACAATGAGCAGTTCTTC	CATSRDGTGLDLSYNEQFF
TRBJ2-2	-	TRBD2	TRBV5-4	TGTGCCAGCAGCGACTGGACTAGCGGGGGGGGAAGGGCCGGGGAGCTGTTTTTT	CASSDWTSGGGRAGELFF
TRBJ1-1	once	TRBD1	TRBV4-1	TGCGCCAGCAGCCGAGAAACAGGGGGTCTCACTGAAGCTTTCTTT	CASSRETGGLTEAFF
TRBJ2-7	few	-	TRBV4-1	TGCGCCAGCAGAGGACAAGCCTACGAGCAGTACTTC	CASRGQAYEQYF
TRBJ2-7	once	TRBD2	TRBV25-1	TGTGCCAGCAGTGGTTGGACTAGCGGGAGGGCCGGGCAGTACTTC	CASSGWTSGRAGQYF
TRBJ2-5	-	-	TRBV18	TGTGCCAGCTCACCACCCGGGGGAGGAGAGACCCAGTACTTC	CASSPPGGGETQYF
TRBJ1-2	-	TRBD1	TRBV6-5	TGTGCCAGCAGGAGACAGGGGCTGGGCTATGGCTACACCTTC	CASRRQGLGYGYTF
TRBJ2-1	-	-	TRBV5-1	TGCGCCAGCAGCTTTGGAGTAGTCTCCTACAATGAGCAGTTCTTC	CASSFGVVSYNEQFF
TRBJ2-4	-	TRBD1	TRBV19	TGTGCCAGTAGTCCTCCAGGACAGGGCCTTTCCAAAAACATTCAGTACTTC	CASSPPGQGLSKNIQYF
TRBJ1-1	-	-	TRBV5-1	TGCGCCAGCAGCTTGGGCGTGGGGGCGGGCACTGAAGCTTTCTTT	CASSLGVGAGTEAFF
TRBJ2-7	-	TRBD2	TRBV7-9	TGTGCCAGCAGCATGGCTAGCGGAGCGACCTACGAGCAGTACTTC	CASSMASGATYEQYF
TRBJ1-1	few	-	TRBV21-1	TGTGCCAGCAACCTAGACCCAGTTCTACACTCTAGCACTGAAGCTTTCTTT	CASNLDPVLHSSTEAFF
TRBJ2-7	-	-	TRBV7-2	TGTGCCAGCAGCTTAGGAGCTAGCTCCTACGAGCAGTACTTC	CASSLGASSYEQYF
TRBJ1-1	-	-	TRBV4-3	TGCGCCAGCAGCCAAGTGGGTGGAGCAGGGAGGACTGAAGCTTTCTTT	CASSQVGGAGRTEAFF
TRBJ2-7	-	-	TRBV7-2	TGTGCCAGCAGCTCAGACCCGGGAGTAGCTTACGAGCAGTACTTC	CASSSDPGVAYEQYF